The 28 T cell receptor beta chains listed next were all sequenced from one sample in a study of cytomegalovirus exposure and HLA in healthy donors. The data were produced by immunoSEQ multiplex PCR, yet TCRdb's version contains in-frame clones alone and is incomplete. The data contain 73,000 or so clones, over 90% of them singletons. The specimen sequenced was PBMCs. The receptors derive from a woman aged 18-30 years in good health and CMV-seropositive.

The V call is TRBV28, the J call TRBJ1-6; perhaps TRBD1 as D (5 bases). The CDR3 totals 17 residues. Trimming took 5 bases from V and 0 from J, leaving 14 bases between them. Per germline, CDR1 MDHEN and CDR2 SYDVKM. Here the CDR3 DNA reads TGTGCCAGCAGTCTCGGGACTTGGAGCTCCTATAATTCACCCCTCCACTTT. Its translation: CASSLGTWSSYNSPLHF.

The CDR3 protein is CSVEQGALSGGVNYEQYF. The CDR3 bases are TGCAGCGTTGAACAAGGGGCCCTATCGGGTGGCGTCAATTACGAGCAGTACTTC. The rearrangement links TRBV29-1 to TRBJ2-7, with D tentatively TRBD1 (5 bases). The germline V gene encodes CDR1 SQVTM and CDR2 ANQGSEA. The CDR3 covers 18 residues. V was shortened by 2 bases and J by 4 bases, with 27 bases between the two germline ends.

The J gene is TRBJ2-3, the V gene TRBV11-3; no clear D gene. Germline CDR1 is SGHNT and CDR2 is YENEEA. The CDR3 sequence is 12 residues long. V lost 5 bases and J 5 bases, leaving 8 bases between the germline ends. In DNA, the CDR3 is TGTGCCAGCAGCGCGCCCGGAGATACGCAGTATTTT. Amino acids: CASSAPGDTQYF.

The V and J genes are TRBV28 and TRBJ2-3; D may be TRBD2 (5 bases). V shed 6 bases and J shed 0 bases, with 19 bases lying between them. The germline V gene has CDR1 MDHEN and CDR2 SYDVKM. The CDR3 spans 17 residues. This CDR3 is CASSSPRGPTSTDTQYF. In DNA form, the CDR3 reads TGTGCCAGCAGCTCGCCGCGAGGGCCTACTAGCACAGATACGCAGTATTTT.

This rearrangement joins TRBV7-6 to TRBJ2-1; 8 bases map to TRBD1. V gave up 1 base and J gave up 7 bases; unmatched junction bases: 3. The CDR3 totals 14 residues. Germline V gene data show CDR1 as SGHVS and CDR2 as FNYEAQ. This chain's CDR3 is CASSLVQGANEQFF. The CDR3 DNA follows: TGTGCCAGCAGCTTAGTGCAGGGGGCTAATGAGCAGTTCTTC.

The chain uses TRBV27 and TRBJ1-4; 7 bases are shared with TRBD1. The J segment lost 0 bases and the V segment lost 8 bases, leaving 12 bases of the junction unmatched. The CDR3 totals 17 residues. Germline loops: CDR1 MNHEY, CDR2 SMNVEV (reference sequence). CDR3 nucleotides: TGTGCCAGCCCGCGGAGGGGGCCACCCGCAACTAATGAAAAACTGTTTTTT. Protein product: CASPRRGPPATNEKLFF. Supplemented by reference TRBV27 and TRBJ1-4, the full variable domain reads EAQVTQNPRYLITVTGKKLTVTCSQNMNHEYMSWYRQDPGLGLRQIYYSMNVEVTDKGDVPEGYKVSRKEKRNFPLILESPSPNQTSLYFCASPRRGPPATNEKLFFGSGTQLSVL.

The chain combines TRBV27 with TRBJ2-3; possible D gene TRBD2, 6 bases. The CDR3 sequence is 14 residues long. In germline, CDR1 is MNHEY, CDR2 SMNVEV (reference sequence). V shed 3 bases and J shed 6 bases, with 13 bases lying between them. This chain's CDR3 is CASSLGGGVDTQYF. In DNA form, the CDR3 reads TGTGCCAGCAGTTTGGGAGGCGGTGTCGATACGCAGTATTTT.

The V call is TRBV5-1, the J call TRBJ2-1, with D possibly being TRBD2 (7 bases). V was cut by 2 bases and J by 8 bases, with 14 bases left in between. This CDR3 is 14 amino acids long. Germline V gene data show CDR1 as SGHRS and CDR2 as YFSETQ. The CDR3 reads CASSLGGARDEQFF. CDR3 DNA sequence: TGCGCCAGCAGCTTAGGGGGGGCTCGGGATGAGCAGTTCTTC.

V is TRBV7-9 and J is TRBJ2-3; 13 bases match TRBD2. There are 16 residues in the CDR3. Germline CDR1 reads SEHNR; CDR2 reads FQNEAQ (reference sequence). The V and J ends lost 4 bases and 1 base, in that order; junction bases with no gene match: 2. The CDR3 here is CASSSGLAGRTDTQYF. The CDR3, as DNA: TGTGCCAGCAGCTCGGGACTAGCGGGGCGCACAGATACGCAGTATTTT.

This chain joins TRBV5-4 and TRBJ2-3; D gene uncertain. The CDR3 has 14 residues. Germline CDR1 SGHNT, CDR2 YYREEE (reference sequence). V shed 0 bases and J shed 4 bases, with 9 bases lying between them. The CDR3 is CASSLDVGSDTQYF. In nucleotides, the CDR3 is TGTGCCAGCAGCTTGGATGTCGGGTCAGATACGCAGTATTTT.

Remarks on this clone: Other nucleotide sequences from this sample produce the same CDR3. The V and J genes are TRBV27 and TRBJ2-1, with TRBD2 identical over 7 bases. V lost 3 bases to trimming and J lost 3 bases; unmatched junction nucleotides: 5. Germline V lookup: CDR1 MNHEY, CDR2 SMNVEV (reference sequence). CDR3 length: 15 residues. In DNA form, the CDR3 reads TGTGCCAGCAGTTTCCGAGCGGGAAACTACAATGAGCAGTTCTTC. This codes for CASSFRAGNYNEQFF.

V gene TRBV2 combines with J gene TRBJ1-4; 7 nucleotides agree with TRBD1. V trimming: 6 bases; J trimming: 8 bases; junction bases outside the gene matches: 9. Germline CDR1 and CDR2: SNHLY and FYNNEI. The CDR3 has 14 residues. CDR3 bases: TGTGCCAGCAGCCGACAGGGAGTGAAGGAAAAACTGTTTTTT. This gives the protein CASSRQGVKEKLFF.

V is TRBV6-1 and J is TRBJ2-7; 7 bases agree with TRBD1. V was clipped by 9 bases and J by 1 base; unmatched bases: 6. CDR3 length: 13 residues. From germline, CDR1 is MNHNS and CDR2 SASEGT. The CDR3 DNA is TGTGCCAGTGCCGGGACAGCATCCTACGAGCAGTACTTC. Translated: CASAGTASYEQYF.

The chain employs TRBV29-1 and TRBJ2-6; D not certain. V was clipped by 6 bases and J by 1 base, with 13 bases between them. Germline V gives CDR1 SQVTM, CDR2 ANQGSEA. This CDR3 comprises 15 residues. For the CDR3, the DNA is TGCAGCGTGGCGGTCGACGGATCTGGGGCCAACGTCCTGACTTTC. Its protein product is CSVAVDGSGANVLTF.

The CDR3 spells CASSETPSRRELFF. The CDR3 DNA reads as TGTGCCAGCAGTGAAACCCCCTCGAGGCGGGAGCTGTTTTTT. The V and J genes are TRBV6-1 and TRBJ2-2; D remains unclear. CDR1 MNHNS and CDR2 SASEGT come from the germline V gene. This CDR3 is built from 14 residues. V was pared by 2 bases and J by 9 bases, with 13 bases between.

The chain couples TRBV11-3 to TRBJ2-3; D might be TRBD1 (5 bases). The CDR3 is made up of 13 amino acids. V was clipped by 6 bases and J by 1 base, with 8 bases between them. Germline CDR1 and CDR2: SGHNT and YENEEA. This CDR3 is CASSMGRTDTQYF. CDR3 nucleotides: TGTGCCAGCAGTATGGGGCGCACAGATACGCAGTATTTT.

The V gene is TRBV19, the J gene TRBJ1-4, with D possibly TRBD1 on 5 matching bases. V dropped 3 bases and J dropped 8 bases, with 16 bases sitting between them. Germline CDR1 and CDR2: LNHDA and SQIVND (reference sequence). CDR3 length: 15 residues. Here the CDR3 DNA reads TGTGCCAGTAGTATCATCGGCGGGGGGGAGGAAAAACTGTTTTTT. Its translation: CASSIIGGGEEKLFF.

The J gene is TRBJ2-1, the V gene TRBV4-3; D remains unclear. The CDR3 runs 14 residues. The germline V gene has CDR1 LGHNA and CDR2 YSLEER. V lost 0 bases, J lost 6 bases, and 9 bases lay in between. This CDR3 is CASSQDSGGNEQFF. The CDR3 DNA reads as TGCGCCAGCAGCCAAGATTCCGGTGGCAATGAGCAGTTCTTC.

Turning to this clone: This sample also contains other DNA sequences that code for the same CDR3. The DNA of the CDR3 is TGTGCCAGCAGCCCCCGTCAGGGGGCCGGTCAGCCCCAGCATTTT. Amino acids: CASSPRQGAGQPQHF. The chain employs TRBV7-2 and TRBJ1-5; 8 bases are shared with TRBD1. The CDR3 consists of 15 residues. V was clipped by 5 bases and J by 6 bases; unmatched bases: 9. CDR1 and CDR2 (germline): SGHTA, FQGNSA.

The chain employs TRBV9 and TRBJ2-7, with 7 nucleotides matching TRBD1. J gave up 4 bases and V 3 bases, and 7 bases lay outside the gene matches. The CDR3 covers 14 residues. Germline CDR1 SGDLS, CDR2 YYNGEE. Here the CDR3 DNA reads TGTGCCAGCAGCGCGACAGGGAAAGGTTACGAGCAGTACTTC. It translates to CASSATGKGYEQYF. Full variable domain (missing parts from reference TRBV9 and TRBJ2-7): DSGVTQTPKHLITATGQRVTLRCSPRSGDLSVYWYQQSLDQGLQFLIQYYNGEERAKGNILERFSAQQFPDLHSELNLSSLELGDSALYFCASSATGKGYEQYFGPGTRLTVT.

The table lists this clone with a count of one. The chain employs TRBV6-1 and TRBJ1-2; 9 bases map to TRBD1. Germline V gene lookup returns CDR1 MNHNS and CDR2 SASEGT. The CDR3 extends over 15 amino acids. Trimming at V came to 5 bases and at J to 11 bases, leaving 15 bases not matched to a gene. The CDR3 loop reads CASSRPPGTGNTYTF. CDR3 in DNA: TGTGCCAGCAGTCGACCCCCCGGGACAGGGAACACATACACCTTC.

The genes are TRBV29-1 and TRBJ1-1; D is uncertain. Germline values: CDR1 SQVTM, CDR2 ANQGSEA. The CDR3 is 12 amino acids. V was pared by 4 bases and J by 5 bases, with 11 bases between. The CDR3 loop is CSVAQVTTEAFF. CDR3 DNA: TGCAGCGTTGCTCAGGTAACAACTGAAGCTTTCTTT.

The J gene is TRBJ1-2, the V gene TRBV5-4; D may be TRBD1 (6 bases). The CDR3 contains 17 residues. The V end was cut by 4 bases, the J end by 0 bases, with 19 bases between. Germline loops: CDR1 SGHNT, CDR2 YYREEE (reference sequence). CDR3 nucleotide sequence: TGTGCCAGCAGCGAGCCAGGGGTGGCGAAGGCTAACTATGGCTACACCTTC. This gives the protein CASSEPGVAKANYGYTF.

This clone was seen only once. This chain connects TRBV7-6 to TRBJ2-3; 9 positions agree with TRBD2. V shed 6 bases, J shed 0 bases, and the junction held 4 bases outside the gene matches. Per germline, CDR1 SGHVS and CDR2 FNYEAQ. The CDR3 totals 15 residues. The CDR3 spells CASRLTSGSTDTQYF. DNA for the CDR3: TGTGCCAGCAGGCTAACTAGCGGGAGCACAGATACGCAGTATTTT.

The chain links TRBV27 to TRBJ2-5, with 8 positions matching TRBD1. V trimming: 3 bases; J trimming: 3 bases; junction bases outside the gene matches: 6. This CDR3 region has 15 residues. The germline V gene has CDR1 MNHEY and CDR2 SMNVEV (reference sequence). The CDR3 region is CASSLSGGPKETQYF. The CDR3 DNA sequence: TGTGCCAGCAGTTTGTCAGGGGGCCCGAAAGAGACCCAGTACTTC.

The gene calls are TRBV7-9 and TRBJ1-4; 8 nucleotides agree with TRBD1. The CDR3 runs 15 residues. Trimming cost V 5 bases and J 5 bases; bases outside gene matches: 7. Germline V CDR1 and CDR2: SEHNR, FQNEAQ (reference sequence). This CDR3 is CASSTRTGKNEKLFF. The DNA of the CDR3 is TGTGCCAGCAGCACCCGGACAGGGAAAAATGAAAAACTGTTTTTT.

The rearrangement uses TRBV18 and TRBJ1-1; 8 bases are a match to TRBD1. The CDR3 extends over 14 amino acids. J gave up 12 bases and V 0 bases, and 9 bases lay outside the gene matches. The germline gives CDR1 KGHSH, CDR2 LQKENI. DNA for the CDR3: TGTGCCAGCTCACCACCGACTGGGCAGGGGGCTACTTTCTTT. It yields the protein CASSPPTGQGATFF.

The rearrangement links TRBV5-5 to TRBJ1-1; a weak D match, TRBD1 (5 bases). V lost 2 bases and J lost 3, with 17 bases in between. CDR1 is SGHKS, CDR2 YYEKEE, per germline (reference sequence). This CDR3 region has 16 residues. The DNA for the CDR3 is TGTGCCAGCAGCTTACTCGGGGACTTACCTGACACTGAAGCTTTCTTT. Its translation: CASSLLGDLPDTEAFF. Based on the CDR3 plus reference TRBV5-5 and TRBJ1-1, the full variable domain is DAGVTQSPTHLIKTRGQQVTLRCSPISGHKSVSWYQQVLGQGPQFIFQYYEKEERGRGNFPDRFSARQFPNYSSELNVNALLLGDSALYLCASSLLGDLPDTEAFFGQGTRLTVV.